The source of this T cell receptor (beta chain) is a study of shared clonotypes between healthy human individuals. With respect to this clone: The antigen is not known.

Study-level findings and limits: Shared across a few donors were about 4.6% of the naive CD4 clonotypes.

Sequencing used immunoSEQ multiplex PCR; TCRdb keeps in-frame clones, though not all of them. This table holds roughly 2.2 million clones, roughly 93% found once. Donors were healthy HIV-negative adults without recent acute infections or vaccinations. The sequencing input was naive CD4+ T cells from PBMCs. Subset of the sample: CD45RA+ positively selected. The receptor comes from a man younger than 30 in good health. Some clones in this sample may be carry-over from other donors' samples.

This CDR3 is CASSRASGTYEQYF. CDR3 nucleotides: TGCGCCAGCAGCCGTGCTAGCGGGACCTACGAGCAGTACTTC. The V gene is TRBV4-3, the J gene TRBJ2-7; 9 bases agree with TRBD2. With 4 bases clipped from V and 2 bases from J, the junction kept 3 bases outside the gene matches. CDR1 and CDR2 from the germline V gene are LGHNA and YSLEER. The CDR3 is 14 amino acids.